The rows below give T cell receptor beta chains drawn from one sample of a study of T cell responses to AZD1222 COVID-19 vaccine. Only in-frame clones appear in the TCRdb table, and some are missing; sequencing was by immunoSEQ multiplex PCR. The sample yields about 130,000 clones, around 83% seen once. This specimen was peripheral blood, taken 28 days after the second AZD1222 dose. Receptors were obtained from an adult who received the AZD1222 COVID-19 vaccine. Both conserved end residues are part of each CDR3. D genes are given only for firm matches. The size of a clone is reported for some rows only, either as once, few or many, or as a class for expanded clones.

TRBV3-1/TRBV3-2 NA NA CASSQDTGRGYGYTF
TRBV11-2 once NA CASSAGGQRGTIYF
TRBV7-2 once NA CASSRDESPLHF
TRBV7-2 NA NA CASSLRWGSSYEQYF
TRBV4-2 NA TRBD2 CASSQNLAGGTDTQYF
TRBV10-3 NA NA CAISGEAQGSRSYNSPLHF
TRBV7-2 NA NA CASSLGGFKETQYF
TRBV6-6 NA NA CASDPGSSTDTQYF
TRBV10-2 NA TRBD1 CASSETQGADTEAFF
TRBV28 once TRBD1 CASSSTGGVEKLFF
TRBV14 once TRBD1 CASSLQGAGSPLHF
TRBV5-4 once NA CASSRQITENTEAFF
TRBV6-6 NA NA CASSSVSAGAGNTIYF
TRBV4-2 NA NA CASSQERGEYYGYTF
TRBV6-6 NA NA CASSLGGGGQPQHF
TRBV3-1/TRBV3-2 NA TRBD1 CASSDTGGAYNEQFF
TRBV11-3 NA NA CASSLGVREANEQFF
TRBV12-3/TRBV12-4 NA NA CASSYKETQYF
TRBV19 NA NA CASSISFGAPSTETQYF
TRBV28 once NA CASSFGGGGGTEAFF
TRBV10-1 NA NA CASQRSGNTQYF
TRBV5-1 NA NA CASSLSPDYGYTF
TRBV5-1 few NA CATSRDGLNTEAFF
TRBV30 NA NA CAWSVLWRGRAPSGNTIYF
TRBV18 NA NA CASSPQKNTEAFF
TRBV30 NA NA CAWSVLVTDTQYF